These 11 T cell receptor beta chains originate from one sample sequenced in a study of memory CD4+ T cells and cytomegalovirus serostatus (dated by TCRdb to the late 2010s). Single viable CD3+CD4+CD8-CD45RO+ cells were sorted as memory CD4+ T cells on a FACSAria II. Library construction relied on the immunoSEQ multiplex PCR assay. TCRdb retrieved this table from immuneACCESS and kept in-frame rearrangements only. Not all clones are present; in checked studies, unresolved V genes account for under half, and no reason is known for the remainder. This sample lists tens of thousands of clones; approximately 85% were detected once. The ten top clones hold about 1% of the sample. The sample taken for sequencing was memory CD4+ T cells from blood. The receptor source for this set is an adult in good health and CMV-seronegative.

The J gene is TRBJ2-5, the V gene TRBV2, with 10 bases matching TRBD1. The V gene end was trimmed by 6 bases and the J gene end by 2 bases; junction bases not matched to a gene: 6. From germline, CDR1 is SNHLY and CDR2 FYNNEI. This CDR3 spans 15 amino acids. DNA of the CDR3: TGTGCCAGCAGGGAGACAGGGGGCAGGCAAGAGACCCAGTACTTC. Translated: CASRETGGRQETQYF.

The CDR3 region is CASSSPHPGVSSYEQYF. The CDR3 bases are TGTGCCAGCAGTTCCCCCCACCCGGGAGTTTCGTCCTACGAGCAGTACTTC. The chain recombines TRBV27 with TRBJ2-7, with a tentative D call TRBD2 (6 bases). Per the germline V gene, CDR1 is MNHEY and CDR2 is SMNVEV (reference sequence). The V gene lost 4 bases and the J gene lost 1 base, with 20 bases spanning the gap. The CDR3 extends over 17 amino acids.

This clone was observed a single time. This chain links TRBV4-1 with TRBJ1-4; 7 positions match TRBD1. CDR1 and CDR2 (germline): MGHRA, YSYEKL. V shed 7 bases and J 5 bases; nucleotides not matched to a gene: 10. This CDR3 is 15 amino acids long. The CDR3 nucleotides are TGCGCCAGCATCCGGGGGGGAGGGGGCAATGAAAAACTGTTTTTT. Translation: CASIRGGGGNEKLFF.

This chain joins TRBV27 and TRBJ1-1; D is unclear. This CDR3 spans 17 amino acids. Germline lookup yields CDR1 MNHEY and CDR2 SMNVEV (reference sequence). V gave up 0 bases and J gave up 1 base, with 15 bases separating them. The CDR3 spells CASSLSFQDIWNTEAFF. CDR3 nucleotides: TGTGCCAGCAGTTTATCGTTCCAGGATATTTGGAACACTGAAGCTTTCTTT.

The chain uses TRBV27 and TRBJ2-7, with 7 bases identical to TRBD1. The length of the CDR3 is 20 residues. From germline, CDR1 is MNHEY and CDR2 SMNVEV (reference sequence). V shed 6 bases and J 0 bases; nucleotides not matched to a gene: 23. The CDR3 region has the DNA TGTGCCAGCAGCCTTGTCTCTCCGAGAACAGGGGCCCCCGACTCCTACGAGCAGTACTTC. The encoded protein is CASSLVSPRTGAPDSYEQYF.

The rearrangement joins TRBV2 to TRBJ2-1, with no clear D. Germline V lookup: CDR1 SNHLY, CDR2 FYNNEI. With 6 bases removed from V and 4 bases from J, the gap between germline ends came to 16 bases. The length of the CDR3 is 15 residues. The CDR3 DNA is TGTGCCAGCAGCCTTTCAACGTCCGGTTACAATGAGCAGTTCTTC. This codes for CASSLSTSGYNEQFF.

The chain couples TRBV28 to TRBJ2-1, with 8 bases identical to TRBD2. V gave up 3 bases and J gave up 6 bases; unmatched junction bases: 7. The CDR3 runs to 15 residues. The V gene's germline CDR1 is MDHEN and CDR2 SYDVKM. CDR3 nucleotide sequence: TGTGCCAGCAGTTTTGAGGTAGCGGGGCTCAATGAGCAGTTCTTC. Its translation is CASSFEVAGLNEQFF.

The chain uses TRBV5-1 and TRBJ1-4; no clear D. Germline V CDR1 and CDR2: SGHRS, YFSETQ. The length of the CDR3 is 15 residues. Trimming removed 5 bases at V and 7 bases at J, with 18 bases between. CDR3 in amino acids: CASSYRGYLGEKLFF. The CDR3 bases are TGCGCCAGCAGTTACCGGGGATACCTGGGTGAAAAACTGTTTTTT. Using reference TRBV5-1 and TRBJ1-4 for the parts outside the CDR3, the full variable domain is KAGVTQTPRYLIKTRGQQVTLSCSPISGHRSVSWYQQTPGQGLQFLFEYFSETQRNKGNFPGRFSGRQFSNSRSEMNVSTLELGDSALYLCASSYRGYLGEKLFFGSGTQLSVL.

V gene TRBV10-3 combines with J gene TRBJ1-3; no definite D call. The germline gives CDR1 ENHRY, CDR2 SYGVKD. This CDR3 is built from 13 residues. The germline V and J ends were trimmed by 10 bases and 1 base, with 11 bases remaining between them. The CDR3 here is CARIGGSGNTIYF. As DNA, the CDR3 is TGTGCCAGAATTGGTGGGTCTGGAAACACCATATATTTT.

The V and J genes are TRBV7-2 and TRBJ2-7, with D hard to call. This CDR3 comprises 14 residues. V lost 1 base and J lost 1, with 8 bases in between. Germline V gene sequence: CDR1 SGHTA, CDR2 FQGNSA. The DNA of the CDR3 is TGTGCCAGCAGCTTAGGTCACTCGTCCTACGAGCAGTACTTC. Its translation is CASSLGHSSYEQYF.

The chain has TRBV5-6 and TRBJ1-4; TRBD1 matches at 10 bases. Germline lookup yields CDR1 SGHDT and CDR2 YYEEEE. This CDR3 comprises 15 residues. The ends lost 3 bases at V and 7 bases at J; junction bases unmatched: 6. CDR3 DNA: TGTGCCAGCAGCTCATCCGGGACAGGGGCTGAAAAACTGTTTTTT. It is translated as CASSSSGTGAEKLFF. The full variable domain, rest sourced from reference TRBV5-6 and TRBJ1-4, is DAGVTQSPTHLIKTRGQQVTLRCSPKSGHDTVSWYQQALGQGPQFIFQYYEEEERQRGNFPDRFSGHQFPNYSSELNVNALLLGDSALYLCASSSSGTGAEKLFFGSGTQLSVL.